One T cell receptor (beta chain) is described in this entry. Its antigen is as yet unknown. 5'RACE with constant-segment primers built TCRalpha and TCRbeta cDNA libraries with UMIs. One entry per CDR3 protein, called by TCRdb with MiXCR from the 5' RACE reads. The profile shows about half a million distinct CDR3 sequences, around a sixth of them singletons. V lost 0 bases and J lost 3; bases outside the gene matches: 6. Germline V gives CDR1 SGHRS, CDR2 YFSETQ. The CDR3 has 15 amino acids. These data originate in a study of T-cell memory formation after mild COVID-19. Whole-study findings and limits: Chiefly within CM and EM were the contracting CD4+ clones; CD8+ ones were within EMRA. Still unconfirmed is whether the second-wave clones peaking on day 37 recognized SARS-CoV-2.

The specimen sequenced was PBMCs or a T cell subset sorted from them (not recorded which). This TCR was sampled from an adult woman who had mild COVID-19 (a few samples of this study predate the infection). Cell type and time point are not known. The chain links TRBV5-1 to TRBJ2-7; 7 nucleotides align to TRBD1. The DNA of the CDR3 is TGCGCCAGCAGCTTGGAAGGGACAGAAGTCTACGAGCAGTACTTC. Protein sequence: CASSLEGTEVYEQYF.